These 11 T cell receptor beta chains share one sample of origin, sequenced in a study of blood T cell repertoires in COVID-19. The data were produced by immunoSEQ multiplex PCR, yet TCRdb's version contains in-frame clones alone and is incomplete. The sample has some 180,000 clones, about four fifths seen once. The sequencing sample was made of peripheral blood. Source of these receptors: a woman between 40 and 50 years old with COVID-19, enrolled during active disease.

In DNA, the CDR3 is TGTGCCAGCAGTACGCAGGGGTCCTCCTACGAGCAGTACTTC. Translating it yields CASSTQGSSYEQYF. The chain joins TRBV6-5 to TRBJ2-7; a possible D gene is TRBD1 (6 bases). Trimming removed 5 bases at V and 0 bases at J, with 11 bases between. The length of the CDR3 is 14 residues. The germline V gene encodes CDR1 MNHEY and CDR2 SVGAGI.

This clone has more than one count but fewer than ten. The rearrangement links TRBV7-9 to TRBJ1-4; possibly TRBD1 for D (5 bases). The CDR3 is 15 residues long. Deletions cut 4 bases from V and 6 bases from J, with 15 bases between. CDR1 and CDR2 (germline): SEHNR, FQNEAQ (reference sequence). The CDR3 nucleotides are TGTGCCAGCAGCTCTGGGGGGTCCGGTGATGAAAAACTGTTTTTT. Protein: CASSSGGSGDEKLFF.

About this clone: At one of its ends the junction is not consistent with the germline gene, which may arise from a read error. The V call is TRBV6-5, the J call TRBJ1-2; D possibly corresponds to TRBD1 (5 bases). The CDR3 is made up of 16 amino acids. Per the germline V gene, CDR1 is MNHEY and CDR2 is SVGAGI. Here the CDR3 reads CASNYNPSRGSYGYTF. The CDR3 bases are TGTGCCAGCAATTACAACCCGTCCCGGGGGAGCTATGGCTACACCTTC.

This chain uses TRBV7-8 with TRBJ1-3; tentative D call: TRBD1 (6 bases). V lost 5 bases to trimming and J lost 0 bases, with 14 bases between them. The CDR3 totals 16 residues. Germline V gene lookup returns CDR1 SGHVS and CDR2 FQNEAQ. The CDR3 loop is CASSPVGAHSGNTIYF. In DNA, the CDR3 is TGTGCCAGCAGCCCCGTGGGGGCCCACTCTGGAAACACCATATATTTT. The full variable domain, with the rest looked up from reference TRBV7-8 and TRBJ1-3, is GAGVSQSPRYKVAKRGQDVALRCDPISGHVSLFWYQQALGQGPEFLTYFQNEAQLDKSGLPSDRFFAERPEGSVSTLKIQRTQQEDSAVYLCASSPVGAHSGNTIYFGEGSWLTVV.

This sequence joins TRBV3-1 (or the pseudogene TRBV3-2) and TRBJ2-7; 12 positions match TRBD2. Trimming cost V 5 bases and J 7 bases; bases outside gene matches: 6. The germline CDR1 and CDR2 sequences are LGHDT and YNNKEL (reference sequence). The CDR3 contains 14 residues. DNA of the CDR3: TGTGCCAGCAGCGATCTAGCGGGGGGGAATGAGCAGTACTTC. Translating gives CASSDLAGGNEQYF.

The CDR3 coding sequence is TGTGCCAGCAGCTGGCCAGCGACTAATTCACCCCTCCACTTT. This translates into CASSWPATNSPLHF. This chain links TRBV5-6 with TRBJ1-6; no definite D call. The CDR3 has 14 amino acids. Germline V CDR1 and CDR2: SGHDT, YYEEEE. V lost 3 bases to trimming and J lost 6 bases, with 10 bases between them.

The chain recombines TRBV5-4 with TRBJ1-6; perhaps TRBD1 as D (6 bases). Trimming left V 1 base short and J 3 bases short, with 8 bases between. CDR3 size: 15 residues. Looked up from germline, CDR1 is SGHNT and CDR2 is YYREEE (reference sequence). In DNA form, the CDR3 reads TGTGCCAGCAGCTTGTGGACAGACTATAATTCACCCCTCCACTTT. Translated: CASSLWTDYNSPLHF.

The CDR3 is CASRVDSNQPQHF. For the CDR3, the DNA is TGCGCCAGCCGGGTTGATAGCAATCAGCCCCAGCATTTT. V is TRBV5-1 and J is TRBJ1-5; the D is unclear. CDR3 length equals 13 residues. The germline V gene has CDR1 SGHRS and CDR2 YFSETQ. V gave up 7 bases and J gave up 0 bases, with 8 bases separating them.

V is TRBV30 and J is TRBJ2-5, with 9 bases identical to TRBD1. The length of the CDR3 is 15 residues. After removal of 0 bases from V and 4 bases from J, the junction contained 6 bases not matched to a gene. Looked up from germline, CDR1 is GTSNPN and CDR2 is SVGIG (reference sequence). For the CDR3, the DNA is TGTGCCTGGAGTGTACAAGGGACAGGGTTAGAGACCCAGTACTTC. Translation: CAWSVQGTGLETQYF.

This chain connects TRBV7-2 to TRBJ1-5; maybe TRBD1 (5 bases). The CDR3 is 15 amino acids. Germline V gives CDR1 SGHTA, CDR2 FQGNSA. V was pared by 5 bases and J by 7 bases, with 18 bases between. CDR3 region: CASSLEGEAKQPQHF. In nucleotides, the CDR3 is TGTGCCAGCAGCCTAGAAGGGGAGGCCAAGCAGCCCCAGCATTTT.

The chain uses TRBV10-2 and TRBJ2-3; 8 bases fit TRBD2. CDR1 is WSHSY, CDR2 SAAADI, per germline. V lost 3 bases and J lost 2; bases outside the gene matches: 4. The CDR3 loop spans 15 amino acids. The CDR3: CASSELAGNTDTQYF. Here the CDR3 DNA reads TGCGCCAGCAGTGAATTAGCGGGAAACACAGATACGCAGTATTTT.